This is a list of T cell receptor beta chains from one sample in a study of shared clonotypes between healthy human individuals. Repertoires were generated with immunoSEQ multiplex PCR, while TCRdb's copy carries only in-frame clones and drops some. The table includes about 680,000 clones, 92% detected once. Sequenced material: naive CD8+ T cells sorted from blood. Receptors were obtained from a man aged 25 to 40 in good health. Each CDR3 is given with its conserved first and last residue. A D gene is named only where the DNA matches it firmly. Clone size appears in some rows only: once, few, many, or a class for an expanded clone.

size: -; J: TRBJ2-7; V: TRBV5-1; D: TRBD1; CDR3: CASKGDRGGYEQYF; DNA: TGCGCCAGCAAAGGGGACAGGGGAGGATACGAGCAGTACTTC
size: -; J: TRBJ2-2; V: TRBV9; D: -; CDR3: CASSPPNTGELFF; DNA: TGTGCCAGCAGCCCACCAAACACCGGGGAGCTGTTTTTT
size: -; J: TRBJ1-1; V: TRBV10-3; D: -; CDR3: CAISEGPGGTEAFF; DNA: TGTGCCATCAGTGAGGGCCCGGGTGGGACTGAAGCTTTCTTT
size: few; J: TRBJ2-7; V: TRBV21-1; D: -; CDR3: CASGPFCGSEEQYF; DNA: TGTGCCAGCGGCCCCTTCTGCGGGAGTGAGGAGCAGTACTTC
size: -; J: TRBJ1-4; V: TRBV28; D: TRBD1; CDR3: CASSSGQGRTNEKLFF; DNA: TGTGCCAGCAGCTCCGGACAGGGGCGGACTAATGAAAAACTGTTTTTT
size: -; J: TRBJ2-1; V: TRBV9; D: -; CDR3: CASSVGAGSDEQFF; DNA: TGTGCCAGCAGCGTAGGGGCGGGATCGGATGAGCAGTTCTTC
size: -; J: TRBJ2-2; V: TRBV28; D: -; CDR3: CASSFPGQLVNTGELFF; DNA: TGTGCCAGCAGTTTCCCTGGGCAGTTAGTAAACACCGGGGAGCTGTTTTTT
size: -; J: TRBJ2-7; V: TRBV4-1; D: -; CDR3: CASSQGAGPTYEQYF; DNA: TGCGCCAGCAGCCAAGGCGCAGGGCCCACCTACGAGCAGTACTTC
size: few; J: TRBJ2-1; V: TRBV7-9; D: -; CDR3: CASSLRGDEQFF; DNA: TGTGCCAGCAGCTTAAGGGGGGATGAGCAGTTCTTC
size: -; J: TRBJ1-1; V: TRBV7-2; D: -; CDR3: CASSLVSHSTEAFF; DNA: TGTGCCAGCAGCTTAGTGAGCCACAGCACTGAAGCTTTCTTT
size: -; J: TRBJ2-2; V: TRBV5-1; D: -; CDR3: CASSLGGNTGELFF; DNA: TGCGCCAGCAGCTTGGGCGGGAACACCGGGGAGCTGTTTTTT
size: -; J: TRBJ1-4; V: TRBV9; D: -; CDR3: CASSVSSYEKLFF; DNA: TGTGCCAGCAGCGTATCCAGCTATGAAAAACTGTTTTTT
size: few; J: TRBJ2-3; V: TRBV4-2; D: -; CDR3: CASSQEGPTQYF; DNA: TGTGCCAGCAGCCAAGAGGGCCCTACGCAGTATTTT
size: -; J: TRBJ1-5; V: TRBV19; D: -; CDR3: CASSIADIANQPQHF; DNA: TGTGCCAGTAGTATCGCGGACATCGCCAATCAGCCCCAGCATTTT
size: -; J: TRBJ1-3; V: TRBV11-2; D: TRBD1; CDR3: CASSEGQGAFSGNTIYF; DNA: TGTGCCAGCAGCGAAGGACAGGGAGCCTTCTCTGGAAACACCATATATTTT
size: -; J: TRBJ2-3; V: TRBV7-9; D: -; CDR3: CASSLGYTDTQYF; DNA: TGTGCCAGCAGCCTTGGGTATACAGATACGCAGTATTTT
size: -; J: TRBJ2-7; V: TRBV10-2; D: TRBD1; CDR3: CASSESWTGLSYEQYF; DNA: TGCGCCAGCAGTGAGTCCTGGACAGGCCTCTCCTACGAGCAGTACTTC
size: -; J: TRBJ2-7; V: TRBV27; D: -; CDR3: CASSNHYEQYF; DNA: TGTGCCAGCAGTAATCACTACGAGCAGTACTTC
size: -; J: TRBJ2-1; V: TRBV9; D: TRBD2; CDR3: CASSAPIAGRGSDEQFF; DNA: TGTGCCAGCAGCGCCCCCATAGCGGGGAGGGGGTCCGATGAGCAGTTCTTC
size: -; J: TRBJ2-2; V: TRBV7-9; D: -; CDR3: CARGRDNTGELFF; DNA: TGTGCCCGCGGGCGGGACAACACCGGGGAGCTGTTTTTT
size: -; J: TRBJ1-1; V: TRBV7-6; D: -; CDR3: CASSLGTDTEAFF; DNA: TGTGCCAGCAGCTTGGGCACAGACACTGAAGCTTTCTTT
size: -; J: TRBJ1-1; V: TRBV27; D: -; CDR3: CASISGREAFF; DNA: TGTGCCAGCATTTCAGGCCGTGAAGCTTTCTTT
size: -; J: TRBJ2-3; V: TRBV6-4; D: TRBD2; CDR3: CASSDPQDLTSGCTDTQYF; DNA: TGTGCCAGCAGTGACCCCCAAGACCTGACTAGCGGGTGCACAGATACGCAGTATTTT
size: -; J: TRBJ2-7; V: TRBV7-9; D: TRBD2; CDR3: CASSSPHLGLAFYEQYF; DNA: TGTGCCAGCAGCTCCCCCCATTTAGGACTAGCTTTTTACGAGCAGTACTTC
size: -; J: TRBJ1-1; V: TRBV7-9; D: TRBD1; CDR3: CASSVDRGRTPTNTEAFF; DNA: TGTGCCAGCAGCGTAGACAGGGGGCGAACTCCTACGAACACTGAAGCTTTCTTT
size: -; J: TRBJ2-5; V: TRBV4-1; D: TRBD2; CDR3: CASSQLPGGGFQETQYF; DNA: TGCGCCAGCAGCCAACTCCCTGGGGGGGGTTTCCAAGAGACCCAGTACTTC
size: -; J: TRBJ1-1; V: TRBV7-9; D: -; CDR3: CASSLGSRGAFF; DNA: TGTGCCAGCAGCTTAGGGTCTCGAGGGGCTTTCTTT
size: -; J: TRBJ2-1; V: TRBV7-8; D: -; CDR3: CASSFPRLSGLYNEQFF; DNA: TGTGCCAGCAGCTTCCCCCGACTGAGCGGACTATACAATGAGCAGTTCTTC
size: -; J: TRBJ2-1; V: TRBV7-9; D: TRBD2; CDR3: CASSLVASGSNEQFF; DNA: TGTGCCAGCAGCTTAGTTGCTAGCGGGAGCAATGAGCAGTTCTTC
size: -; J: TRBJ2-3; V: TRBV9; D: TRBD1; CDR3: CASSVGGTGVFTDTQYF; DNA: TGTGCCAGCAGCGTAGGAGGGACAGGGGTCTTCACAGATACGCAGTATTTT
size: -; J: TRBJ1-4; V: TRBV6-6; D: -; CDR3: CASSQDGATNEKLFF; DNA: TGTGCCAGCAGTCAGGACGGTGCAACTAATGAAAAACTGTTTTTT
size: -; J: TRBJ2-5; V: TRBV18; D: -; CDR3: CASRGTEKDWKTQYF; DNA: TGTGCCAGTCGGGGGACCGAGAAGGATTGGAAGACCCAGTACTTC
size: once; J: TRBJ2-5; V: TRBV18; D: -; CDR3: CASQGAETQYF; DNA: TGTGCCAGCCAGGGCGCCGAGACCCAGTACTTC
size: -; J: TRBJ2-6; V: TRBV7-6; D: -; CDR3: CASSLPGAGANVLTF; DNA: TGTGCCAGCAGCTTACCCGGGGCTGGGGCCAACGTCCTGACTTTC
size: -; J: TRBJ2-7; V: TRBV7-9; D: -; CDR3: CASSMSSEPGEQYF; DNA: TGTGCCAGCAGCATGTCGAGCGAGCCGGGGGAGCAGTACTTC
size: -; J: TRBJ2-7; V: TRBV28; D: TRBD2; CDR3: CASSPTGTSVPEQYF; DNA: TGTGCCAGCAGTCCCACCGGGACTAGCGTCCCCGAGCAGTACTTC